These 10 T cell receptor beta chains came from one sample sequenced in a study of vaccination and CD4 T cells after COVID-19. The antigens for these receptors are not known. This sample's treatment: roughly 11-day PBMC culture with coronavirus spike peptide pools or control peptides (ViraFEST assay). The assay that was used to sequence DNA from cultured CD4+ T cells was the Oncomine TCR Beta short-read assay. TCRdb reanalysed the PCR reads using MiXCR and keeps one entry per CDR3 protein. The data contain over 9,000 distinct CDR3 sequences, 55% to 70% of them singletons. The sample consisted of CD4+ T cells from blood, cultured in vitro. The receptors shown here come from a human donor who had recovered from COVID-19.

V is TRBV4-1 and J is TRBJ1-1; D gene uncertain. CDR1 is MGHRA, CDR2 YSYEKL, per germline. CDR3 size: 15 residues. The germline V and J ends were trimmed by 0 bases and 2 bases, with 10 bases remaining between them. The DNA for the CDR3 is TGCGCCAGCAGCCAAGATACGTCGGTTAACACTGAAGCTTTCTTT. Translation gives CASSQDTSVNTEAFF.

CDR3 in DNA: TGCAGTGCTAGACAGGAAGGCAATCAGCCCCAGCATTTT. This translates into CSARQEGNQPQHF. The genes are TRBV20-1 and TRBJ1-5, with unresolved D. V was pared by 2 bases and J by 2 bases, with 7 bases between. This CDR3 has 13 amino acids. CDR1 is DFQATT and CDR2 is SNEGSKA in the germline V gene (reference sequence).

The chain uses TRBV11-2 and TRBJ2-3; 11 nucleotides agree with TRBD2. V lost 1 base to trimming and J lost 3 bases; unmatched junction nucleotides: 6. This CDR3 comprises 17 residues. The germline CDR1 and CDR2 sequences are SGHAT and FQNNGV. The CDR3 loop is CASSLGSGTSGTDTQYF. The CDR3 nucleotides read TGTGCCAGCAGCTTAGGAAGTGGGACTAGCGGAACAGATACGCAGTATTTT.

The J gene is TRBJ2-2, the V gene TRBV12-3 or TRBV12-4; 14 nucleotides line up with TRBD2. J was trimmed by 4 bases and V by 4 bases; bases with no gene match: 5. The length of the CDR3 is 17 residues. The CDR3 sequence is CASSSGTSGGPTGELFF. The CDR3 nucleotides are TGTGCCAGCAGTTCCGGGACTAGCGGGGGACCCACCGGGGAGCTGTTTTTT.

This chain connects TRBV25-1 to TRBJ2-5, with 10 bases fitting TRBD1. This CDR3 comprises 15 residues. Germline V gives CDR1 MGHDK, CDR2 SYGVNS. J was trimmed by 5 bases and V by 4 bases; bases with no gene match: 7. The CDR3 DNA sequence: TGTGCCAGCAGTGCCTCGACAGGGGGCGCCGAGACCCAGTACTTC. This encodes CASSASTGGAETQYF.

The chain recombines TRBV4-1 with TRBJ2-2; 14 bases match TRBD2. The CDR3 loop spans 16 amino acids. V shed 4 bases and J 7 bases; nucleotides not matched to a gene: 5. Germline CDR1 reads MGHRA; CDR2 reads YSYEKL. The chain's CDR3 is CASSLGLAGGGGELFF. The CDR3 region has the DNA TGCGCCAGCAGCCTCGGACTAGCGGGGGGAGGCGGGGAGCTGTTTTTT.

The chain joins TRBV28 to TRBJ2-5, with 9 nucleotides matching TRBD1. The J segment lost 5 bases and the V segment lost 5 bases, leaving 6 bases of the junction unmatched. This CDR3 is built from 14 residues. The germline gives CDR1 MDHEN, CDR2 SYDVKM. CDR3 in DNA: TGTGCCAGCAGTGGTGGGACAGGGCGGGAGACCCAGTACTTC. It codes for CASSGGTGRETQYF.

This clonotype was recorded once. The V and J genes are TRBV6-1 and TRBJ1-1; a weak D match, TRBD1 (6 bases). V was trimmed by 3 bases and J by 8 bases, leaving 10 bases between them. The germline V gene has CDR1 MNHNS and CDR2 SASEGT. This CDR3 is 12 amino acids long. CDR3 residues: CASSDFRGEAFF. In nucleotides, the CDR3 is TGTGCCAGCAGTGATTTTAGGGGGGAAGCTTTCTTT.

V gene TRBV6-2 or TRBV6-3 combines with J gene TRBJ2-3; the match to TRBD1 covers 9 bases. This CDR3 region has 15 residues. Per the germline V gene, CDR1 is MNHEY and CDR2 is SVGEGT. Losses at the gene ends were 6 bases for V and 3 bases for J; bases not matched to a gene: 7. CDR3 nucleotides: TGTGCCAGCAGAATCCGGGACAGGGATACAGATACGCAGTATTTT. Amino acids: CASRIRDRDTDTQYF.

The chain uses TRBV5-1 and TRBJ2-1; TRBD1 agrees at 10 bases. CDR1 is SGHRS and CDR2 is YFSETQ in the germline V gene. V shed 5 bases, J shed 8 bases, and the junction held 4 bases outside the gene matches. The length of the CDR3 is 13 residues. CDR3 DNA: TGCGCCAGCAGGGAGGACAGGGGGGATGAGCAGTTCTTC. It is translated as CASREDRGDEQFF.